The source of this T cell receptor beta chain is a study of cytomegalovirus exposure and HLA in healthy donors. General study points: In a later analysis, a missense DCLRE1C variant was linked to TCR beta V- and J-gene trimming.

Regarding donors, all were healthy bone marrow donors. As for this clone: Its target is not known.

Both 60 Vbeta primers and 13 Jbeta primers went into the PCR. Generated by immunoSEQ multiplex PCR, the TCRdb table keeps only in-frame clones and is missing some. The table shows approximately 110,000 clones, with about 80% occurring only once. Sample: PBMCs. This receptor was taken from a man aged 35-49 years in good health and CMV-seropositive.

DNA of the CDR3: TGTGCCAGCAGCCCAAGCGGGCCTAGCTCCTACGAGCAGTACTTC. It yields the protein CASSPSGPSSYEQYF. The rearrangement uses TRBV6-6 and TRBJ2-7, with D possibly TRBD2 on 6 matching bases. The germline gives CDR1 MNHNY, CDR2 SVGAGI (reference sequence). V was clipped by 6 bases and J by 0 bases, with 15 bases between them. The CDR3 has 15 residues.